A single sample is the source of the 12 T cell receptor beta chains below, sequenced in a study of cytomegalovirus exposure and HLA in healthy donors (dated by TCRdb to about 2017). The method was the immunoSEQ multiplex PCR assay. For the multiplex PCR, a mixture combining 60 forward primers for TCR Vbeta segments and 13 reverse primers for TCR Jbeta segments was used. The immuneACCESS repertoire file appears here via TCRdb, limited to in-frame rearrangements. These files lack a portion of the clones; in checked studies, under half of the deficit traces to unresolved V genes, and the cause of the others is not known. The table for this sample lists under 300,000 clones; 75% to 85% of them were counted only once. The top ten clonotypes cover around 8% of the sample. Input material: PBMCs. Source of these receptors: a woman between 55 and 75 years old in good health and CMV-seropositive.

This clone was observed a single time. The rearrangement joins TRBV5-1 to TRBJ2-1; TRBD2 aligns across 10 bases. This CDR3 contains 16 residues. The J segment lost 8 bases and the V segment lost 4 bases, leaving 12 bases of the junction unmatched. Germline V CDR1 and CDR2: SGHRS, YFSETQ. The DNA for the CDR3 is TGCGCCAGCAGCGAGCGACTAGCGGGCAATTTGGATGAGCAGTTCTTC. It translates to CASSERLAGNLDEQFF.

The rearrangement joins TRBV11-2 to TRBJ1-4, with D tentatively TRBD1 (6 bases). The ends were cut back, 0 bases at V and 10 bases at J, with 9 bases in the middle. CDR1 and CDR2 (germline): SGHAT, FQNNGV. The CDR3 sequence is 13 residues long. CDR3 in DNA: TGTGCCAGCAGCTTAGAACCAGGGGTAAAACTGTTTTTT. This gives the protein CASSLEPGVKLFF.

The rearrangement links TRBV6-5 to TRBJ2-7; 11 bases agree with TRBD2. The CDR3 runs 16 residues. Germline V gene lookup returns CDR1 MNHEY and CDR2 SVGAGI. The junction had 2 bases not matched to a gene; V was cut back by 0 bases and J by 1 base. Here the CDR3 reads CASSYSGLAESYEQYF. The CDR3 DNA is TGTGCCAGCAGTTACTCGGGACTAGCGGAGTCCTACGAGCAGTACTTC.

The J gene is TRBJ2-3, the V gene TRBV7-9, with 12 bases that match TRBD2. Germline lookup yields CDR1 SEHNR and CDR2 FQNEAQ (reference sequence). J lost 5 bases, V lost 5 bases, and 8 bases had no gene match. This CDR3 has 16 amino acids. The CDR3 coding sequence is TGTGCCAGCAGCCGAAGGACTAGCGGGACCGGAGATACGCAGTATTTT. Translation gives CASSRRTSGTGDTQYF.

The chain links TRBV10-3 to TRBJ1-2; D is possibly TRBD1 (6 bases). Trimming cost V 5 bases and J 4 bases, with 11 bases left between them. The CDR3 has 13 amino acids. Germline V gives CDR1 ENHRY, CDR2 SYGVKD. CDR3 nucleotide sequence: TGTGCCATCAGTCCTGACAGGTCCTATGGCTACACCTTC. It translates to CAISPDRSYGYTF.

This clone came up a few times. This rearrangement joins TRBV21-1 to TRBJ2-7; the tabulated D call, TRBD2, remains unverified against the DNA. TRBV21-1 constitutes a pseudogene. The length of the CDR3 is 18 residues. As DNA, the CDR3 is TGTGCCAGCAGACCCGGGAGTTCATTACCTCTGAGCTCCTACGAGCAGTACTTC. Translation gives CASRPGSSLPLSSYEQYF.

The chain recombines TRBV27 with TRBJ2-2; D is unresolved. Between the trimmed V and J ends, which lost 8 bases and 0 bases, there was a span of 13 bases. Germline V gene data show CDR1 as MNHEY and CDR2 as SMNVEV (reference sequence). CDR3 length: 15 amino acids. The CDR3 here is CASAWSSTNTGELFF. Here the CDR3 DNA reads TGTGCCAGCGCGTGGAGCTCTACGAACACCGGGGAGCTGTTTTTT.

The V call is TRBV18, the J call TRBJ2-3, with a tentative D call TRBD2 (7 bases). The V gene lost 2 bases and the J gene lost 1 base, with 10 bases spanning the gap. Germline V CDR1 and CDR2: KGHSH, LQKENI. The CDR3 covers 15 residues. The CDR3 spells CASSPGGGGTDTQYF. The CDR3 coding sequence is TGTGCCAGCTCACCAGGCGGGGGCGGCACAGATACGCAGTATTTT.

The gene calls are TRBV6-1 and TRBJ2-3; possible D gene TRBD2, 6 bases. The CDR3 has 16 amino acids. V was cut by 1 base and J by 4 bases, with 15 bases left in between. Per germline, CDR1 MNHNS and CDR2 SASEGT. The CDR3 here is CASSEGRWERADTQYF. The CDR3 nucleotides read TGTGCCAGCAGTGAAGGTAGATGGGAGCGGGCAGATACGCAGTATTTT.

J is TRBJ1-5 and V is TRBV28; the match to TRBD1 covers 7 bases. Germline trimming cut 8 bases from V and 0 bases from J; bases unmatched to any gene: 16. CDR3 length: 18 residues. Germline CDR1 is MDHEN and CDR2 is SYDVKM. CDR3 DNA sequence: TGTGCCAGCCGCCCGACAGGGCCCGCGACGTATAGCAATCAGCCCCAGCATTTT. This codes for CASRPTGPATYSNQPQHF.

The chain employs TRBV7-9 and TRBJ2-5; D may be TRBD1 (7 bases). The closer fit of TRBJ2-7 to the DNA end suggests the J call may be wrong. The germline V gene has CDR1 SEHNR and CDR2 FQNEAQ (reference sequence). The CDR3 covers 13 residues. DNA of the CDR3: TGTGCCAGCAGCTCGACAGGGAGGCACGAGCAGTACTTC. This translates into CASSSTGRHEQYF.

The CDR3: CASSQDPGQDNEQFF. The CDR3 DNA is TGTGCCAGCAGCCAAGATCCCGGACAGGACAATGAGCAGTTCTTC. The V gene is TRBV4-2, the J gene TRBJ2-1, with 7 bases aligning to TRBD1. The germline CDR1 and CDR2 sequences are LGHNA and YNFKEQ. CDR3 length: 15 residues. The V gene end was trimmed by 0 bases and the J gene end by 5 bases; junction bases not matched to a gene: 4.